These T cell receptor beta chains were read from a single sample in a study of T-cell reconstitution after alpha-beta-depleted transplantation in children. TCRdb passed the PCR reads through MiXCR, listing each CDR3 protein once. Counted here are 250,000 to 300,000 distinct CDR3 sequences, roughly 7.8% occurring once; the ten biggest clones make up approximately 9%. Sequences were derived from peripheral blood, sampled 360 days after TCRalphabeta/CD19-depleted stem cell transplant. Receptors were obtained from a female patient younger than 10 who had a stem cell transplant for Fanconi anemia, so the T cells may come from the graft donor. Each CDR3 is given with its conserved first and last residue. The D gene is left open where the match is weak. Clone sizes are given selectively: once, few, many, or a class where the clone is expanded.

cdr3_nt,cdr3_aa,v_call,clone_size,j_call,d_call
TGTGCCACCAGCACGCCCATGGGGGGGTCGGATGGCTACACCTTC,CATSTPMGGSDGYTF,TRBV15,-,TRBJ1-2,-
TGTGCCAGCAGACTGGAGTACCAAGAGACCCAGTACTTC,CASRLEYQETQYF,TRBV28,many,TRBJ2-5,-
TGTGCCAGCACAAGCCCGGACAGGGGAGGCCAAGAGACCCAGTACTTC,CASTSPDRGGQETQYF,TRBV12-3/TRBV12-4,many,TRBJ2-5,TRBD1
TGTGCCTCCTCCCGGGACAGGGAGGGGCAGCCCCAGCATTTT,CASSRDREGQPQHF,TRBV10-3,-,TRBJ1-5,TRBD1
TGTGCCAGCAGTTACCAACCCGGACAGGGAACCTACGAGCAGTACTTC,CASSYQPGQGTYEQYF,TRBV6-5,few,TRBJ2-7,TRBD1
TGTGCCAGCAGCCGGACCAACGCGGGGACGAACTATGGCTACACCTTC,CASSRTNAGTNYGYTF,TRBV6-6,-,TRBJ1-2,-
TGTGCCAGCAGCTACAGTCCCGGGACAGGGTTCTACACCTTC,CASSYSPGTGFYTF,TRBV7-9,many,TRBJ1-2,TRBD1
TGTGCCAGAGAGGGGGGGCAGAACACTGAAGCTTTCTTT,CAREGGQNTEAFF,TRBV21-1,-,TRBJ1-1,-
TGTGCCATCAGTGAGTCAGGCAGGGGATACGAGCAGTACTTC,CAISESGRGYEQYF,TRBV10-3,-,TRBJ2-7,-
TGTGCCACCAGTGTTGGGGTGGCGTCCTACAATGAGCAGTTCTTC,CATSVGVASYNEQFF,TRBV24-1,many,TRBJ2-1,-
TGCGCCAGCAGCGGCCAGGGGGCAACAGATACGCAGTATTTT,CASSGQGATDTQYF,TRBV5-1,many,TRBJ2-3,TRBD1
TGCAGTGCTAGCGAATCCCCGGGGGATACGCAGTATTTT,CSASESPGDTQYF,TRBV20-1,-,TRBJ2-3,-
TGCAGTGCTAGGTTTCAGGGGAACACCGGGGAGCTGTTTTTT,CSARFQGNTGELFF,TRBV20-1,many,TRBJ2-2,-
TGTGCCAGCAGTGAACCCCCCGGGACAGCCTATGGCTACACCTTC,CASSEPPGTAYGYTF,TRBV6-1,-,TRBJ1-2,TRBD1
TGCAGTGCTCTCCTCCCCAGCAAGGGGACTGAAGCTTTCTTT,CSALLPSKGTEAFF,TRBV20-1,many,TRBJ1-1,-
TGTGCCAGCAGCGACAGGGGGTCCTACAATGAGCAGTTCTTC,CASSDRGSYNEQFF,TRBV7-8,many,TRBJ2-1,TRBD1
TGTGCCAGCTTGACAGGTCAGAGCAATCAGCCCCAGCATTTT,CASLTGQSNQPQHF,TRBV6-7,many,TRBJ1-5,-
TGTGCCAGCAGTTCGGACGGAGGTCGACTGCCCCAGCATTTT,CASSSDGGRLPQHF,TRBV6-5,-,TRBJ1-5,-